A single sample is the source of the 10 T cell receptor beta chains below, sequenced in a study of blood T cells in healthy people across ages. Primers used in a second PCR of roughly 6 to 11 cycles were a sample-barcoded 5' primer and a J-beta primer mix. TCRdb itself ran the 5' RACE reads through MiXCR, one entry per CDR3 protein. Here the sample spans roughly 1,500,000 distinct CDR3 sequences, roughly 40% being singletons. The material sequenced was blood. All receptors derive from a woman aged 18-35 years in good health.

The chain is built from TRBV4-1 and TRBJ2-7; D call uncertain. Germline lookup yields CDR1 MGHRA and CDR2 YSYEKL. V was shortened by 2 bases and J by 2 bases, with 13 bases between the two germline ends. The CDR3 covers 15 residues. This CDR3 reads CASSQSSFGPYEQYF. The CDR3 nucleotides read TGCGCCAGCAGCCAATCCTCCTTTGGCCCCTACGAGCAGTACTTC.

The chain uses TRBV5-1 and TRBJ2-5; TRBD1 is a possible D gene (6 bases). Germline CDR1 reads SGHRS; CDR2 reads YFSETQ. V lost 2 bases to trimming and J lost 5 bases, with 13 bases between them. The CDR3 spans 14 residues. As DNA, the CDR3 is TGCGCCAGCAGCTTAATGGGGGCGGTGGAGACCCAGTACTTC. It codes for CASSLMGAVETQYF.

The rearrangement joins TRBV9 to TRBJ2-3; D unclear. The germline V and J ends were trimmed by 6 bases and 4 bases, with 9 bases remaining between them. Germline V CDR1 and CDR2: SGDLS, YYNGEE. The CDR3 loop spans 12 amino acids. The DNA for the CDR3 is TGTGCCAGCACCAACGCCGCAGATACGCAGTATTTT. Translation: CASTNAADTQYF.

The V call is TRBV3-1, the J call TRBJ2-7, with D unresolved. The CDR3 has 14 amino acids. CDR1 is LGHDT and CDR2 is YNNKEL in the germline V gene (reference sequence). V lost 1 base and J 3 bases, leaving 10 bases between the germline ends. This chain's CDR3 is CASSQVNRVYEQYF. Here the CDR3 DNA reads TGTGCCAGCAGCCAAGTAAACAGAGTCTACGAGCAGTACTTC.

This sequence joins TRBV11-2 and TRBJ2-3; D remains unclear. The V end was cut by 5 bases, the J end by 8 bases, with 14 bases between. The CDR3 covers 13 residues. Germline V gene sequence: CDR1 SGHAT, CDR2 FQNNGV. The chain's CDR3 is CASSLSRVGTQYF. In DNA form, the CDR3 reads TGTGCCAGCAGCCTTTCCAGAGTGGGTACGCAGTATTTT.

The CDR3 coding sequence is TGTGCCAGCAGCCAAGAATGGGCAGATACGCAGTATTTT. Its translation: CASSQEWADTQYF. V gene TRBV3-1 combines with J gene TRBJ2-3; D call uncertain. The V and J ends lost 0 bases and 4 bases respectively, with 5 bases between them. Germline CDR1 LGHDT, CDR2 YNNKEL (reference sequence). CDR3 length: 13 residues.

In this sample, this clonotype turned up a few times. V and J are TRBV20-1 and TRBJ1-5, with 8 bases identical to TRBD1. This CDR3 has 15 amino acids. The V segment lost 1 base and the J segment 2 bases; nucleotides outside the gene matches: 4. Germline V CDR1 and CDR2: DFQATT, SNEGSKA (reference sequence). The CDR3 region is CSARGDRSGNQPQHF. CDR3 bases: TGCAGTGCTAGAGGGGACAGGTCGGGCAATCAGCCCCAGCATTTT.

This chain joins TRBV30 and TRBJ1-1, with D tentatively TRBD1 (5 bases). The V gene lost 4 bases and the J gene lost 4 bases, with 13 bases spanning the gap. Germline V gene sequence: CDR1 GTSNPN, CDR2 SVGIG (reference sequence). The CDR3 has 13 amino acids. The CDR3 nucleotides are TGTGCCTGGAATTTTCAGGGCAGCACTGAAGCTTTCTTT. This gives the protein CAWNFQGSTEAFF. The complete variable domain, with remaining parts taken from reference TRBV30 and TRBJ1-1, reads SQTIHQWPATLVQPVGSPLSLECTVEGTSNPNLYWYRQAAGRGLQLLFYSVGIGQISSEVPQNLSASRPQDRQFILSSKKLLLSDSGFYLCAWNFQGSTEAFFGQGTRLTVV.

The chain combines TRBV2 with TRBJ1-5, with D maybe TRBD1 (6 bases). Germline V gives CDR1 SNHLY, CDR2 FYNNEI. V gave up 11 bases and J gave up 2 bases, with 16 bases separating them. The CDR3 is 14 amino acids. The CDR3 loop is CAGNRAGGNQPQHF. The CDR3 DNA reads TGTGCCGGAAACAGGGCTGGTGGCAATCAGCCCCAGCATTTT.

This clonotype was seen a handful of times. J is TRBJ2-5 and V is TRBV5-6, with D tentatively TRBD2 (6 bases). Germline assignment: CDR1 SGHDT and CDR2 YYEEEE. The CDR3 is made up of 17 amino acids. Trimming removed 3 bases at V and 5 bases at J, with 23 bases between. CDR3 in DNA: TGTGCCAGCAGCTACTCAGAGGTAGCGGATAAGGTGGAGACCCAGTACTTC. It translates to CASSYSEVADKVETQYF.